This T cell receptor (beta chain) was recovered during a study of technical replicates of blood from four donors. Per the germline V gene, CDR1 is MGHDK and CDR2 is SYGVNS. The CDR3 extends over 16 amino acids. With 6 bases clipped from V and 2 bases from J, the junction kept 11 bases outside the gene matches. Profiling relied on immunoSEQ multiplex PCR, and the TCRdb table lists in-frame clones only, not all of them. The sample shows 70,000 to 90,000 clones, approximately 94% of them seen only once. Material: T cells isolated from PBMCs. The TCR comes from a human donor in good health. The chain recombines TRBV25-1 with TRBJ2-3, with 7 bases matching TRBD1. This CDR3 reads CASRQTTGAITDTQYF. In DNA form, the CDR3 reads TGTGCCAGCAGACAGACTACAGGGGCTATCACAGATACGCAGTATTTT.